Presented here are 10 T cell receptor beta chains from one specimen sequenced in a study of naive and memory T cell subsets. The library had UMIs added by 3' ligation of an oligonucleotide to TCR cDNA. The SP2 primer and nested alpha and beta constant region primers amplified ligated cDNA in four rounds. A single record per CDR3 protein comes from TCRdb applying MiXCR to the 5' RACE reads. The data show more than 50,000 distinct CDR3 sequences, 8% seen once. All receptors come from a female donor in good health.

This clonotype was recorded at least ten times. One end of the junction is discordant with germline, which a read error may explain. The chain uses TRBV30 and TRBJ1-1, with D unclear. The CDR3 runs to 13 residues. The germline V gene encodes CDR1 GTSNPN and CDR2 SVGIG (reference sequence). The CDR3 bases are TGTGCCTGGAGAACTAATATGAAGACTGAAGCTTTCTTT. Protein product: CAWRTNMKTEAFF. The full variable domain, its missing parts supplied by reference TRBV30 and TRBJ1-1, is SQTIHQWPATLVQPVGSPLSLECTVEGTSNPNLYWYRQAAGRGLQLLFYSVGIGQISSEVPQNLSASRPQDRQFILSSKKLLLSDSGFYLCAWRTNMKTEAFFGQGTRLTVV.

This clonotype was found a few times. The gene calls are TRBV18 and TRBJ1-2; 9 bases match TRBD1. Germline loops: CDR1 KGHSH, CDR2 LQKENI. CDR3 length: 15 residues. V shed 5 bases, J shed 3 bases, and the junction held 7 bases outside the gene matches. CDR3 sequence: CASSTGQGEDYGYTF. In DNA, the CDR3 is TGTGCCAGCTCAACGGGACAGGGTGAGGACTATGGCTACACCTTC.

In its sample, this clonotype was seen many times. This chain connects TRBV7-2 to TRBJ2-4, with D perhaps being TRBD1 or TRBD2 (5 bases each). This CDR3 is built from 13 residues. Germline-derived CDR1 and CDR2 are SGHTA and FQGNSA. The V gene lost 0 bases and the J gene lost 5 bases, with 5 bases spanning the gap. CDR3 sequence reads: CASSLAGENIQYF. The CDR3 nucleotides read TGTGCCAGCAGCTTAGCGGGGGAAAACATTCAGTACTTC.

This clonotype was counted between two and nine times. The rearrangement uses TRBV9 and TRBJ2-1; D not certain. V lost 5 bases and J 7 bases, leaving 16 bases between the germline ends. There are 14 residues in the CDR3. Germline V gives CDR1 SGDLS, CDR2 YYNGEE. The CDR3 is CASSHPPGSNEQFF. CDR3 nucleotides: TGTGCCAGCAGTCACCCCCCCGGTAGTAATGAGCAGTTCTTC.

This clonotype came up many times. The V gene is TRBV5-1, the J gene TRBJ1-4; D gene ambiguous. CDR1 and CDR2 (germline): SGHRS, YFSETQ. V lost 0 bases and J lost 3, with 6 bases in between. The CDR3 has 14 amino acids. The CDR3 loop reads CASSLGGANEKLFF. As DNA, the CDR3 is TGCGCCAGCAGCTTGGGGGGTGCTAATGAAAAACTGTTTTTT.

V usage is TRBV19 and J usage is TRBJ2-3; D is ambiguous. Germline-derived CDR1 and CDR2 are LNHDA and SQIVND (reference sequence). The V end was cut by 6 bases, the J end by 2 bases, with 9 bases between. The length of the CDR3 is 13 residues. The CDR3, as DNA: TGTGCCAGTAGATTCTCGATCACAGATACGCAGTATTTT. Translated, it gives CASRFSITDTQYF.

This clonotype was seen only a few times. The chain links TRBV5-1 to TRBJ2-1, with unresolved D. V was pared by 0 bases and J by 5 bases, with 21 bases between. The CDR3 is 18 amino acids. From germline, CDR1 is SGHRS and CDR2 YFSETQ. CDR3 residues: CASSLASAFQARDNEQFF. The CDR3 coding sequence is TGCGCCAGCAGCTTGGCCAGCGCTTTCCAGGCCCGAGACAATGAGCAGTTCTTC.

The table lists this clonotype with many counts. This rearrangement joins TRBV20-1 to TRBJ1-5; no firm D call. The CDR3 totals 12 residues. The ends were cut back, 5 bases at V and 5 bases at J, with 10 bases in the middle. The germline V gene has CDR1 DFQATT and CDR2 SNEGSKA (reference sequence). CDR3 sequence (DNA): TGCAGTGCTTCGGACGGTCATCAGCCCCAGCATTTT. The encoded protein is CSASDGHQPQHF.

This clonotype was seen a few times. The rearrangement joins TRBV2 to TRBJ2-1; no reliable D call. The CDR3 extends over 15 amino acids. The germline gives CDR1 SNHLY, CDR2 FYNNEI. The ends were cut back, 8 bases at V and 3 bases at J, with 17 bases in the middle. The DNA for the CDR3 is TGTGCCAGCGGCGGACCGCGTGGCTACTACAATGAGCAGTTCTTC. It codes for CASGGPRGYYNEQFF.

In this sample, this clonotype turned up a few times. The chain carries TRBV9 and TRBJ2-6; D gene unclear. The CDR3 is 16 residues long. Germline V gene sequence: CDR1 SGDLS, CDR2 YYNGEE. Trimming shortened V by 4 bases and J by 0 bases, and 11 bases separated the two germline ends. CDR3 DNA: TGTGCCAGCAGCCCGGAGCCGACCTCTGGGGCCAACGTCCTGACTTTC. Translated, it gives CASSPEPTSGANVLTF.